Below, 26 T cell receptor beta chains from the same sample are listed, as sequenced in a study of T cells in Graves' hyperthyroidism and ophthalmopathy (dated by TCRdb to between 2018 and 2021). Library preparation was by multiplex PCR. The sequencer listed for this sample is Illumina HiSeq 2000. TCR beta CDR3 regions were amplified from RNA transcripts. The first round of RT-PCR for the TCR CDR3 was performed with the HTBI primer set and the Qiagen OneStep RT-PCR kit. The public reads were quality trimmed at Q25 with fastp and then assembled into clones with MiXCR by TCRdb, keeping productive beta chains. Entries are consolidated by CDR3 protein sequence, retaining the most common genes and DNA. Recorded for this sample are approximately 300,000 distinct CDR3 sequences; approximately 16% of them occurred a single time. The ten largest clonotypes hold around a third of the sample. The sequenced material came from blood. The receptors here all came from a young man with Graves' hyperthyroidism.

V and J are TRBV24-1 and TRBJ1-2, with 10 bases fitting TRBD1. V gave up 4 bases and J gave up 7 bases; unmatched junction bases: 8. CDR3 length equals 15 residues. The germline V gene has CDR1 KGHDR and CDR2 SFDVKD. DNA for the CDR3: TGTGCCACCAGTGACCCTGACAGGGGGCATAGTGGCTACACCTTC. It yields the protein CATSDPDRGHSGYTF.

In its sample, this clonotype was seen many times. J is TRBJ2-3 and V is TRBV6-2 or TRBV6-3; D is uncertain. Trimming cost V 6 bases and J 6 bases, with 10 bases left between them. Germline V gives CDR1 MNHEY, CDR2 SVGEGT. This CDR3 region has 12 residues. This CDR3 reads CASSGLGDTQYF. The CDR3 nucleotides read TGTGCCAGCAGCGGTCTAGGGGATACGCAGTATTTT.

At least ten counts were recorded for this clonotype. This chain uses TRBV3-1 with TRBJ2-3; no clear D gene. This CDR3 contains 15 residues. Germline V lookup: CDR1 LGHDT, CDR2 YNNKEL (reference sequence). Trimming took 4 bases from V and 3 from J, leaving 14 bases between them. The CDR3 nucleotides read TGTGCCAGCAGCCCGAGGACCAAGTCAACAGATACGCAGTATTTT. Its protein is CASSPRTKSTDTQYF.

This clonotype appeared many times. The chain carries TRBV10-3 and TRBJ2-7; tentatively, D is TRBD1 (6 bases). This CDR3 spans 20 amino acids. The germline V and J ends were trimmed by 10 bases and 5 bases, with 39 bases remaining between them. Germline V CDR1 and CDR2: ENHRY, SYGVKD. The CDR3 DNA reads TGTGCCACTGAACGCACGGAATTCAGTCCGACCGACAGGAAAATCGACGAGCAGTACTTC. This gives the protein CATERTEFSPTDRKIDEQYF.

The sample holds many counts of this clonotype. The chain uses TRBV19 and TRBJ1-1; D not certain. Looked up from germline, CDR1 is LNHDA and CDR2 is SQIVND (reference sequence). Trimming took 0 bases from V and 3 from J, leaving 8 bases between them. CDR3 length equals 14 residues. The CDR3 here is CASSIDLRDTEAFF. CDR3 DNA sequence: TGTGCCAGTAGTATAGATCTGCGGGACACTGAAGCTTTCTTT. The full variable domain, in which reference TRBV19 and TRBJ1-1 provide the parts outside the CDR3, is DGGITQSPKYLFRKEGQNVTLSCEQNLNHDAMYWYRQDPGQGLRLIYYSQIVNDFQKGDIAEGYSVSREKKESFPLTVTSAQKNPTAFYLCASSIDLRDTEAFFGQGTRLTVV.

Only a few counts were recorded for this clonotype. V gene TRBV20-1 combines with J gene TRBJ1-1; D not certain. The germline V gene has CDR1 DFQATT and CDR2 SNEGSKA (reference sequence). V shed 0 bases and J shed 2 bases, with 22 bases lying between them. The CDR3 is 18 amino acids. CDR3 amino acids: CSARDEDRLPGSNTEAFF. In DNA, the CDR3 is TGCAGTGCTAGAGATGAAGATAGGCTACCGGGATCTAACACTGAAGCTTTCTTT.

This chain uses TRBV12-3 or TRBV12-4 with TRBJ1-4, with TRBD1 identical over 7 bases. The CDR3 has 13 amino acids. Losses at the gene ends were 9 bases for V and 4 bases for J; bases not matched to a gene: 5. The CDR3: CASRTGLNEKLFF. In DNA form, the CDR3 reads TGTGCCAGTAGGACAGGCCTTAATGAAAAACTGTTTTTT.

In its sample, this clonotype was seen a few times. V is TRBV27 and J is TRBJ2-1, with 8 bases fitting TRBD2. V lost 6 bases, J lost 3 bases, and 7 bases stayed unmatched. This CDR3 region has 15 residues. The germline gives CDR1 MNHEY, CDR2 SMNVEV (reference sequence). CDR3 loop: CASRVLAGGYNEQFF. The CDR3 nucleotides read TGTGCCAGCAGGGTTCTAGCGGGCGGCTACAATGAGCAGTTCTTC.

The chain uses TRBV5-1 and TRBJ2-5; possible D gene TRBD1, 6 bases. V lost 4 bases and J 5 bases, leaving 18 bases between the germline ends. The CDR3 has 15 residues. CDR1 and CDR2 (germline): SGHRS, YFSETQ. The CDR3 loop is CASSKGQNLDETQYF. The CDR3 region has the DNA TGCGCCAGCAGCAAGGGACAAAACCTGGATGAGACCCAGTACTTC.

This chain connects TRBV28 to TRBJ1-2; D unclear. CDR3 length: 13 amino acids. Trimming removed 3 bases at V and 4 bases at J, with 9 bases between. Germline CDR1 and CDR2: MDHEN and SYDVKM. The CDR3 sequence: CASSLSPIYGYTF. The CDR3 DNA sequence: TGTGCCAGCAGTTTGAGTCCGATCTATGGCTACACCTTC.

Ten or more counts support this clonotype. The chain carries TRBV3-1 and TRBJ2-5, with TRBD1 as a possible D gene (5 bases). The CDR3 is 14 residues long. V was trimmed by 1 base and J by 3 bases, leaving 9 bases between them. Germline V CDR1 and CDR2: LGHDT, YNNKEL (reference sequence). CDR3: CASSQAGNEETQYF. The CDR3 nucleotides read TGTGCCAGCAGCCAAGCAGGGAATGAAGAGACCCAGTACTTC.

The rearrangement links TRBV28 to TRBJ1-1, with a possible D match to TRBD1 (6 bases). The CDR3 contains 15 residues. V lost 6 bases and J 1 base, leaving 15 bases between the germline ends. Germline V gene data show CDR1 as MDHEN and CDR2 as SYDVKM. The CDR3: CASRHNTGQNTEAFF. The CDR3 bases are TGTGCCAGCAGGCATAATACGGGACAGAACACTGAAGCTTTCTTT.

This clonotype was counted many times. The chain has TRBV5-1 and TRBJ2-7, with 9 bases identical to TRBD2. Germline CDR1 SGHRS, CDR2 YFSETQ. The CDR3 has 16 amino acids. The V and J ends lost 4 bases and 7 bases, in that order; junction bases with no gene match: 15. CDR3 region: CASSLLPAGGLEEQYF. The CDR3 bases are TGCGCCAGCAGCCTCCTCCCGGCGGGAGGGCTTGAAGAGCAGTACTTC.

Details on this clonotype: The CDR3 ends on some other residue instead of the conserved phenylalanine or tryptophan, so this is likely a read error. CDR3 in DNA: TGTGCCAGCAGTTTCGGACAGGGCACTGAAGCTTTCCTT. It specifies CASSFGQGTEAFL. The chain recombines TRBV12-3 or TRBV12-4 with TRBJ1-1, with TRBD1 matching 8 bases. The length of the CDR3 is 13 residues. V lost 3 bases and J lost 4; bases outside the gene matches: 1.

The chain uses TRBV6-1 and TRBJ2-1; D remains ambiguous. Trimming cost V 3 bases and J 9 bases, with 15 bases left between them. CDR1 and CDR2 (germline): MNHNS, SASEGT. This CDR3 comprises 14 residues. In DNA form, the CDR3 reads TGTGCCAGCAGTGACCCGGGCCGGCGGATTGAGCAGTTCTTC. It is translated as CASSDPGRRIEQFF.

This clonotype has only a few counts. V and J are TRBV6-1 and TRBJ1-5; D ambiguous. The CDR3 is made up of 14 amino acids. The V end was cut by 4 bases, the J end by 1 base, with 8 bases between. CDR1 and CDR2 (germline): MNHNS, SASEGT. CDR3 in amino acids: CASSVRRSNQPQHF. The CDR3 nucleotides are TGTGCCAGCAGTGTTCGCAGGAGCAATCAGCCCCAGCATTTT.

The chain employs TRBV19 and TRBJ1-6; no firm D call. CDR1 and CDR2 from the germline V gene are LNHDA and SQIVND (reference sequence). The CDR3 extends over 13 amino acids. V lost 7 bases to trimming and J lost 11 bases, with 15 bases between them. CDR3 sequence (DNA): TGTGCCAGTAATCCGGGGTTTTTAGCACCCCTCCACTTT. This encodes CASNPGFLAPLHF. Full variable domain (outside the CDR3, taken from reference TRBV19 and TRBJ1-6): DGGITQSPKYLFRKEGQNVTLSCEQNLNHDAMYWYRQDPGQGLRLIYYSQIVNDFQKGDIAEGYSVSREKKESFPLTVTSAQKNPTAFYLCASNPGFLAPLHFGNGTRLTVT.

The sample holds a few counts of this clonotype. The chain employs TRBV15 and TRBJ1-5, with D uncertain. The germline gives CDR1 LNHNV, CDR2 YYDKDF (reference sequence). Trimming took off 5 bases at V and 13 bases at J, with 15 bases between the two ends. The CDR3 runs to 12 residues. CDR3 region: CATSPKDAGQHF. CDR3 coding DNA: TGTGCCACCAGCCCCAAGGACGCGGGTCAGCATTTT.

This clonotype was detected only a few times. The gene calls are TRBV19 and TRBJ2-7; TRBD2 aligns across 10 bases. Germline V gives CDR1 LNHDA, CDR2 SQIVND (reference sequence). The CDR3 covers 16 residues. J gave up 0 bases and V 9 bases, and 11 bases lay outside the gene matches. CDR3 residues: CASRASGRQDSYEQYF. The DNA for the CDR3 is TGTGCCAGCAGAGCTAGCGGGAGACAGGACTCCTACGAGCAGTACTTC.

This clonotype was detected ten times or more. This chain joins TRBV2 and TRBJ2-7, with TRBD2 identical over 8 bases. The CDR3 contains 14 residues. Germline V gives CDR1 SNHLY, CDR2 FYNNEI. The trim removed 6 bases at V and 2 bases at J, leaving 6 bases unmatched. The CDR3 loop reads CASRSVAGPYEQYF. CDR3 nucleotides: TGTGCCAGCAGGTCAGTAGCGGGGCCCTACGAGCAGTACTTC.

V usage is TRBV9 and J usage is TRBJ1-6; D is unclear. Trimming cost V 1 base and J 9 bases, with 8 bases left between them. This CDR3 has 13 amino acids. Germline assignment: CDR1 SGDLS and CDR2 YYNGEE. CDR3 in amino acids: CASSVSEGSPLHF. The CDR3 nucleotides read TGTGCCAGCAGCGTAAGCGAGGGTTCACCCCTCCACTTT.

The CDR3 loop reads CSAVGLAGEVFNEQFF. Written as DNA, the CDR3 is TGCAGTGCGGTGGGACTAGCGGGAGAGGTCTTCAATGAGCAGTTCTTC. This rearrangement joins TRBV20-1 to TRBJ2-1; 14 positions match TRBD2. Per germline, CDR1 DFQATT and CDR2 SNEGSKA (reference sequence). V was pared by 6 bases and J by 6 bases, with 10 bases of the junction left unmatched. CDR3 size: 16 residues.

The chain employs TRBV9 and TRBJ1-2; D is ambiguous. Trimming took off 3 bases at V and 4 bases at J, with 7 bases between the two ends. This CDR3 is built from 12 residues. The germline V gene has CDR1 SGDLS and CDR2 YYNGEE. CDR3 in DNA: TGTGCCAGCAGCGACAGCTTCTATGGCTACACCTTC. This encodes CASSDSFYGYTF. Using reference TRBV9 and TRBJ1-2 for the parts outside the CDR3, the full variable domain is DSGVTQTPKHLITATGQRVTLRCSPRSGDLSVYWYQQSLDQGLQFLIQYYNGEERAKGNILERFSAQQFPDLHSELNLSSLELGDSALYFCASSDSFYGYTFGSGTRLTVV.

At least ten counts were recorded for this clonotype. The chain couples TRBV20-1 to TRBJ2-3; D is unresolved. The CDR3 is made up of 16 amino acids. Per germline, CDR1 DFQATT and CDR2 SNEGSKA (reference sequence). V dropped 2 bases and J dropped 0 bases, with 15 bases sitting between them. CDR3 nucleotide sequence: TGCAGTGCTAGATCCAGCTCCCGCTATAGCACAGATACGCAGTATTTT. Translating gives CSARSSSRYSTDTQYF.

This clonotype was detected ten times or more. The J gene is TRBJ2-2, the V gene TRBV5-1; D possibly corresponds to TRBD2 (6 bases). V lost 4 bases and J lost 6, with 19 bases in between. Germline CDR1 is SGHRS and CDR2 is YFSETQ. This CDR3 has 16 residues. The CDR3 reads CASSLGGLPGAGELFF. CDR3 nucleotides: TGCGCCAGCAGCCTGGGGGGACTCCCGGGCGCCGGGGAGCTGTTTTTT. Together with reference TRBV5-1 and TRBJ2-2, the CDR3 gives the full variable domain: KAGVTQTPRYLIKTRGQQVTLSCSPISGHRSVSWYQQTPGQGLQFLFEYFSETQRNKGNFPGRFSGRQFSNSRSEMNVSTLELGDSALYLCASSLGGLPGAGELFFGEGSRLTVL.

This clonotype was seen many times. J is TRBJ2-3 and V is TRBV20-1; perhaps TRBD2 as D (5 bases). The CDR3 is made up of 13 amino acids. V dropped 5 bases and J dropped 4 bases, with 13 bases sitting between them. CDR1 is DFQATT, CDR2 SNEGSKA, per germline (reference sequence). The CDR3 reads CSAPLGNADTQYF. The DNA of the CDR3 is TGCAGTGCTCCCCTCGGGAACGCAGATACGCAGTATTTT.